The clone carrying this T cell receptor beta chain has just a few counts. The CDR3 spans 14 residues. V shed 5 bases, J shed 3 bases, and the junction held 6 bases outside the gene matches. Germline V gene lookup returns CDR1 SQVTM and CDR2 ANQGSEA. This entry belongs to a study of blood T cells in healthy people across ages. Collection of ten milliliters of peripheral blood was performed for each donor. Using a J-beta primer mix together with a sample-barcoded 5' primer, a second PCR was run for 7 to 11 cycles. TCRdb recomputed calls from the 5' RACE reads with MiXCR, one row per CDR3 protein. Seen here are 700,000 or so distinct CDR3 sequences, about 43% observed once, and the top ten hold around 30%.

The gene calls are TRBV29-1 and TRBJ1-3; 8 bases map to TRBD1. This clonotype was obtained from a man at least 80 years old in good health. The sample consisted of blood. CDR3 sequence reads: CSVWTGSRGNTIYF. CDR3 nucleotide sequence: TGCAGCGTTTGGACAGGGAGTCGTGGAAACACCATATATTTT.